These 21 T cell receptor beta chains were sequenced from one sample in a study of T cell responses to AZD1222 COVID-19 vaccine. The protocol was immunoSEQ multiplex PCR, while the TCRdb copy is restricted to in-frame clones and leaves out a portion. The sample records 150,000 to 200,000 clones, more than 75% being singletons. Source: peripheral blood, taken 28 days after the second AZD1222 dose. Receptor source: an adult who received the AZD1222 COVID-19 vaccine.

The table lists this clone with a count of one. The J gene is TRBJ2-7, the V gene TRBV28; the match to TRBD1 covers 7 bases. V lost 2 bases to trimming and J lost 3 bases; unmatched junction nucleotides: 1. Germline CDR1 is MDHEN and CDR2 is SYDVKM. This CDR3 contains 13 residues. Here the CDR3 DNA reads TGTGCCAGCAGTTTAGACAGGGTCTACGAGCAGTACTTC. This gives the protein CASSLDRVYEQYF. Based on the CDR3 plus reference TRBV28 and TRBJ2-7, the full variable domain is DVKVTQSSRYLVKRTGEKVFLECVQDMDHENMFWYRQDPGLGLRLIYFSYDVKMKEKGDIPEGYSVSREKKERFSLILESASTNQTSMYLCASSLDRVYEQYFGPGTRLTVT.

The chain uses TRBV6-5 and TRBJ1-1; D is ambiguous. CDR1 is MNHEY, CDR2 SVGAGI, per germline. Trimming took off 4 bases at V and 6 bases at J, with 15 bases between the two ends. CDR3 size: 14 residues. CDR3 bases: TGTGCCAGCAGTTTCGGGCAACCCGGCCCTGAAGCTTTCTTT. Translation: CASSFGQPGPEAFF.

The chain joins TRBV7-6 to TRBJ2-1; 9 bases are shared with TRBD1. CDR3 length: 16 residues. V lost 1 base to trimming and J lost 8 bases; unmatched junction nucleotides: 9. Germline CDR1 and CDR2: SGHVS and FNYEAQ. DNA for the CDR3: TGTGCCAGCAGCTTAGGTCCGGGACAGGGTGAACATGAGCAGTTCTTC. Protein: CASSLGPGQGEHEQFF.

The chain joins TRBV2 to TRBJ2-7; D remains unclear. Germline CDR1 and CDR2: SNHLY and FYNNEI. CDR3 size: 15 residues. V was clipped by 2 bases and J by 7 bases, with 18 bases between them. The CDR3 bases are TGTGCCAGCAGTGAAACTCGGACGGCCCTGGGGGAGCAGTACTTC. As protein: CASSETRTALGEQYF.

Written as DNA, the CDR3 is TGTGCCATCGCCACGGGGTCGGACGAGCAGTACTTC. Encoded protein: CAIATGSDEQYF. The chain employs TRBV10-3 and TRBJ2-7, with a tentative D call TRBD2 (5 bases). Trimming left V 8 bases short and J 5 bases short, with 13 bases between. Per the germline V gene, CDR1 is ENHRY and CDR2 is SYGVKD. The CDR3 loop spans 12 amino acids.

The chain uses TRBV20-1 and TRBJ2-3; D gene ambiguous. CDR1 and CDR2 (germline): DFQATT, SNEGSKA (reference sequence). CDR3 length equals 11 residues. Trimming left V 7 bases short and J 5 bases short, with 10 bases between. The chain's CDR3 is CSGGKGDTQYF. The CDR3 DNA is TGCAGTGGAGGAAAGGGAGATACGCAGTATTTT.

The V and J genes are TRBV6-6 and TRBJ2-2, with 8 positions matching TRBD2. The germline V gene encodes CDR1 MNHNY and CDR2 SVGAGI (reference sequence). The trim removed 5 bases at V and 4 bases at J, leaving 6 bases unmatched. The CDR3 spans 15 residues. The CDR3 protein is CASSTGTRSTGELFF. CDR3 bases: TGTGCCAGCAGTACCGGGACTAGATCCACCGGGGAGCTGTTTTTT.

The chain employs TRBV12-3 or TRBV12-4 and TRBJ2-5; the D is unclear. V was trimmed by 3 bases and J by 3 bases, leaving 5 bases between them. The CDR3 sequence is 12 residues long. DNA for the CDR3: TGTGCCAGCAGTTTTGGGGAAGAGACCCAGTACTTC. Translation gives CASSFGEETQYF.

This clone appeared a single time. This rearrangement joins TRBV6-4 to TRBJ1-6; TRBD1 agrees at 7 bases. Germline CDR1 MRHNA, CDR2 SNTAGT. The CDR3 has 14 residues. V shed 10 bases and J 6 bases; nucleotides not matched to a gene: 9. This CDR3 reads CAISRDSRNSPLHF. CDR3 in DNA: TGTGCCATCTCTAGGGACAGCCGTAATTCACCCCTCCACTTT.

J is TRBJ1-4 and V is TRBV2; TRBD1 agrees at 7 bases. Germline CDR1 and CDR2: SNHLY and FYNNEI. V was clipped by 4 bases and J by 7 bases; unmatched bases: 9. This CDR3 comprises 15 residues. This CDR3 reads CASSGRQGRSEKLFF. Written as DNA, the CDR3 is TGTGCCAGCAGTGGACGACAGGGTCGGAGTGAAAAACTGTTTTTT. The full variable domain, its missing parts supplied by reference TRBV2 and TRBJ1-4, is EPEVTQTPSHQVTQMGQEVILRCVPISNHLYFYWYRQILGQKVEFLVSFYNNEISEKSEIFDDQFSVERPDGSNFTLKIRSTKLEDSAMYFCASSGRQGRSEKLFFGSGTQLSVL.

V usage is TRBV20-1 and J usage is TRBJ2-5; D is undetermined. V was shortened by 4 bases and J by 5 bases, with 8 bases between the two germline ends. The germline V gene encodes CDR1 DFQATT and CDR2 SNEGSKA (reference sequence). CDR3 size: 11 residues. CDR3 sequence (DNA): TGCAGTGCTATAACAAGGGAGACCCAGTACTTC. Protein product: CSAITRETQYF.

The rearrangement links TRBV19 to TRBJ2-1; the D gene is possibly TRBD1 (6 bases). The CDR3 loop spans 13 amino acids. Deletions cut 6 bases from V and 10 bases from J, with 16 bases between. Germline values: CDR1 LNHDA, CDR2 SQIVND (reference sequence). CDR3 DNA: TGTGCCAGTAGGATACAGGGAAATACCGAGCAGTTCTTC. Amino acids: CASRIQGNTEQFF.

The rearrangement joins TRBV7-2 to TRBJ1-1; D is undetermined. The CDR3 has 12 residues. V was clipped by 5 bases and J by 1 base, with 5 bases between them. From germline, CDR1 is SGHTA and CDR2 FQGNSA. In DNA form, the CDR3 reads TGTGCCAGCAGCATCCAGAACACTGAAGCTTTCTTT. This gives the protein CASSIQNTEAFF. The whole variable domain, remainder taken from reference TRBV7-2 and TRBJ1-1, is GAGVSQSPSNKVTEKGKDVELRCDPISGHTALYWYRQSLGQGLEFLIYFQGNSAPDKSGLPSDRFSAERTGGSVSTLTIQRTQQEDSAVYLCASSIQNTEAFFGQGTRLTVV.

This chain connects TRBV7-3 to TRBJ2-3; 8 bases are shared with TRBD2. The CDR3 consists of 16 residues. The germline V gene has CDR1 SGHTA and CDR2 FQGTGA. The V segment lost 2 bases and the J segment 5 bases; nucleotides outside the gene matches: 9. This CDR3 reads CASSLGVSGREDTQYF. In DNA form, the CDR3 reads TGTGCCAGCAGCTTAGGGGTGAGCGGGAGAGAAGATACGCAGTATTTT.

V and J are TRBV18 and TRBJ2-1; D unclear. The V gene lost 2 bases and the J gene lost 10 bases, with 9 bases spanning the gap. This CDR3 has 12 residues. Germline values: CDR1 KGHSH, CDR2 LQKENI. The CDR3 sequence: CASSPAAREQFF. In DNA form, the CDR3 reads TGTGCCAGCTCACCAGCGGCCCGCGAGCAGTTCTTC.

The genes are TRBV12-3 or TRBV12-4 and TRBJ1-1; 7 nucleotides match TRBD1. V shed 7 bases, J shed 6 bases, and the junction held 8 bases outside the gene matches. This CDR3 contains 13 residues. The CDR3 DNA reads TGTGCCAGCACCTCCGACAGGGAAGCTGAAGCTTTCTTT. This codes for CASTSDREAEAFF.

The count of this clone is one. The chain couples TRBV19 to TRBJ2-3; tentatively, D is TRBD2 (6 bases). CDR3 length: 15 residues. Germline V gene sequence: CDR1 LNHDA, CDR2 SQIVND (reference sequence). With 5 bases removed from V and 2 bases from J, the gap between germline ends came to 14 bases. The CDR3 protein is CASSLGGPSTDTQYF. Written as DNA, the CDR3 is TGTGCCAGTAGTTTGGGGGGACCCTCCACAGATACGCAGTATTTT.

The chain recombines TRBV5-1 with TRBJ2-3, with D hard to call. Germline V CDR1 and CDR2: SGHRS, YFSETQ. The CDR3 spans 14 residues. V shed 1 base and J shed 6 bases, with 12 bases lying between them. Here the CDR3 DNA reads TGCGCCAGCAGCTTGAGACCCGATTTGGATACGCAGTATTTT. Translation gives CASSLRPDLDTQYF.

This chain uses TRBV30 with TRBJ2-5; D possibly matches TRBD1 or TRBD2 (5 bases each). Germline V gene sequence: CDR1 GTSNPN, CDR2 SVGIG (reference sequence). The CDR3 loop spans 15 amino acids. V was cut by 2 bases and J by 2 bases, with 15 bases left in between. The CDR3 is CAWSYTGPHQETQYF. The CDR3 coding sequence is TGTGCCTGGAGTTATACGGGACCCCATCAAGAGACCCAGTACTTC.

This clone occurred once. The chain links TRBV28 to TRBJ2-5, with 8 positions matching TRBD1. The V gene end was trimmed by 5 bases and the J gene end by 5 bases; junction bases not matched to a gene: 13. This CDR3 comprises 16 residues. CDR1 and CDR2 (germline): MDHEN, SYDVKM. Here the CDR3 DNA reads TGTGCCAGCAGTCCATCCCCCCCGGACAGGGAGGAGACCCAGTACTTC. This gives the protein CASSPSPPDREETQYF.

V is TRBV28 and J is TRBJ2-7; 11 positions match TRBD1. The trim removed 4 bases at V and 3 bases at J, leaving 5 bases unmatched. CDR1 and CDR2 from the germline V gene are MDHEN and SYDVKM. The CDR3 runs to 15 residues. CDR3 nucleotide sequence: TGTGCCAGCAGTTCATCCGGGACAGGGGGCTACGAGCAGTACTTC. It is translated as CASSSSGTGGYEQYF.